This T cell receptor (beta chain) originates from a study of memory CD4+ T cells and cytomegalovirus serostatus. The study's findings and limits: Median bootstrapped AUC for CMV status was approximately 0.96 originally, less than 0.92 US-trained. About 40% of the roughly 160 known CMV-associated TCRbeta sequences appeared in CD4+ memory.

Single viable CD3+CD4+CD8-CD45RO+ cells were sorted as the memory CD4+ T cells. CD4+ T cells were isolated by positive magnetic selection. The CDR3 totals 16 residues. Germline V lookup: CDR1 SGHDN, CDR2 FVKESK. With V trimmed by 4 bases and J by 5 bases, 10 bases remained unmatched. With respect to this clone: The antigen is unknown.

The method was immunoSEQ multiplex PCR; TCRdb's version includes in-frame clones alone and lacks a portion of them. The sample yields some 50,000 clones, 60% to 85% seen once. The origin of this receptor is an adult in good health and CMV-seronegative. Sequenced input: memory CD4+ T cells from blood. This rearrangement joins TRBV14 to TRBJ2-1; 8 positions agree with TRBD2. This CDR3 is CASSPARGGGNNEQFF. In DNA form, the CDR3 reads TGTGCCAGCAGCCCAGCTCGGGGGGGCGGGAACAATGAGCAGTTCTTC.